Presented here are 27 T cell receptor beta chains from one specimen sequenced in a study of blood T cell repertoires in COVID-19. Assay used: immunoSEQ multiplex PCR; TCRdb lists only in-frame clones, some missing. The sample records about 280,000 clones, around nine tenths being singletons. The sequencing input was peripheral blood. The receptors shown here come from a man between 35 and 55 years old with active or convalescent COVID-19.

The V gene is TRBV9, the J gene TRBJ1-4; no definite D call. Trimming shortened V by 3 bases and J by 0 bases, and 12 bases separated the two germline ends. The CDR3 totals 16 residues. Germline CDR1 and CDR2: SGDLS and YYNGEE. The CDR3 protein is CASSESPLTTNEKLFF. The CDR3 nucleotides are TGTGCCAGCAGCGAAAGCCCCCTAACAACTAATGAAAAACTGTTTTTT. Together with reference TRBV9 and TRBJ1-4, the CDR3 gives the full variable domain: DSGVTQTPKHLITATGQRVTLRCSPRSGDLSVYWYQQSLDQGLQFLIQYYNGEERAKGNILERFSAQQFPDLHSELNLSSLELGDSALYFCASSESPLTTNEKLFFGSGTQLSVL.

The rearrangement uses TRBV6-5 and TRBJ2-3, with 7 positions matching TRBD1. Germline CDR1 MNHEY, CDR2 SVGAGI. This CDR3 comprises 12 residues. The J segment lost 14 bases and the V segment lost 6 bases, leaving 11 bases of the junction unmatched. CDR3 amino acids: CASSRTGDLGYF. CDR3 nucleotides: TGTGCCAGCAGCCGAACAGGGGACCTGGGGTATTTT.

The chain links TRBV7-9 to TRBJ1-1; TRBD1 aligns across 7 bases. The J segment lost 0 bases and the V segment lost 6 bases, leaving 7 bases of the junction unmatched. The CDR3 runs to 15 residues. CDR1 and CDR2 (germline): SEHNR, FQNEAQ (reference sequence). The CDR3 DNA is TGTGCCAGCAGTTTGACAGGGATCATGAACACTGAAGCTTTCTTT. Amino acids: CASSLTGIMNTEAFF.

The rearrangement uses TRBV10-3 and TRBJ2-7, with a tentative D call TRBD1 (5 bases). Per the germline V gene, CDR1 is ENHRY and CDR2 is SYGVKD. The CDR3 loop spans 11 amino acids. The V end lost 4 bases, the J end lost 6 bases, and 7 bases lay between the germline ends. In DNA, the CDR3 is TGTGCCATCAGTGGACAGTCCGAGCAGTACTTC. Translation gives CAISGQSEQYF.

CDR3 amino acids: CASSPSPFGQFF. The CDR3 region has the DNA TGTGCCAGCAGCCCGAGCCCATTCGGTCAGTTCTTC. The V call is TRBV2, the J call TRBJ2-1; D remains unclear. This CDR3 is 12 amino acids long. From germline, CDR1 is SNHLY and CDR2 FYNNEI. The germline V and J ends were trimmed by 6 bases and 13 bases, with 16 bases remaining between them.

The chain links TRBV27 to TRBJ1-5; D is undetermined. The CDR3 totals 15 residues. Germline assignment: CDR1 MNHEY and CDR2 SMNVEV (reference sequence). V gave up 6 bases and J gave up 2 bases, with 14 bases separating them. The CDR3 region is CASRQTQWGNQPQHF. DNA of the CDR3: TGTGCCAGCAGACAGACCCAATGGGGCAATCAGCCCCAGCATTTT.

This sequence joins TRBV7-8 and TRBJ2-1; 10 bases map to TRBD2. The CDR3 consists of 15 residues. The V gene end was trimmed by 1 base and the J gene end by 7 bases; junction bases not matched to a gene: 4. Germline assignment: CDR1 SGHVS and CDR2 FQNEAQ. The CDR3 loop is CASSLDQLAGNEQFF. The CDR3 nucleotides are TGTGCCAGCAGCTTAGATCAACTAGCGGGAAATGAGCAGTTCTTC.

This chain joins TRBV5-8 and TRBJ2-7; perhaps TRBD1 as D (6 bases). V lost 0 bases and J 2 bases, leaving 15 bases between the germline ends. Germline CDR1 and CDR2: SGHTS and YDEGEE. The CDR3 length is 16 residues. Written as DNA, the CDR3 is TGTGCCAGCAGCTTGGACAGGGCTGCCGGTCCCTACGAGCAGTACTTC. This translates into CASSLDRAAGPYEQYF.

The rearrangement joins TRBV28 to TRBJ1-1, with unresolved D. The length of the CDR3 is 15 residues. V gave up 1 base and J gave up 0 bases, with 9 bases separating them. CDR1 and CDR2 from the germline V gene are MDHEN and SYDVKM. Here the CDR3 reads CASSLYGSLNTEAFF. CDR3 coding DNA: TGTGCCAGCAGTTTATATGGGAGCCTGAACACTGAAGCTTTCTTT.

The chain is built from TRBV27 and TRBJ1-4; 10 nucleotides agree with TRBD1. This CDR3 is 14 amino acids long. Germline CDR1 and CDR2: MNHEY and SMNVEV (reference sequence). Losses at the gene ends were 5 bases for V and 11 bases for J; bases not matched to a gene: 8. This CDR3 reads CASSTDRGLGKLFF. CDR3 nucleotides: TGTGCCAGCAGTACCGACAGGGGGCTCGGGAAACTGTTTTTT.

This chain links TRBV28 with TRBJ2-2; 10 nucleotides match TRBD1. The length of the CDR3 is 18 residues. Trimming cost V 0 bases and J 3 bases; bases outside gene matches: 7. Looked up from germline, CDR1 is MDHEN and CDR2 is SYDVKM. The CDR3 sequence: CASSLWPLGTGDTGELFF. CDR3 DNA sequence: TGTGCCAGCAGTTTATGGCCCCTCGGGACAGGGGACACCGGGGAGCTGTTTTTT.

V usage is TRBV24-1 and J usage is TRBJ2-5; 12 bases agree with TRBD1. The J segment lost 5 bases and the V segment lost 9 bases, leaving 6 bases of the junction unmatched. The CDR3 has 14 amino acids. Germline CDR1 KGHDR, CDR2 SFDVKD. The DNA for the CDR3 is TGTGCCACCGGGACAGGGGGCCGAAGGGAGACCCAGTACTTC. Translated, it gives CATGTGGRRETQYF.

The V gene is TRBV7-9, the J gene TRBJ2-7, with D maybe TRBD1 (6 bases). The V and J ends lost 5 bases and 2 bases respectively, with 13 bases between them. In germline, CDR1 is SEHNR, CDR2 FQNEAQ (reference sequence). The CDR3 is 14 amino acids. This chain's CDR3 is CASSPTGYTYEQYF. The CDR3 DNA reads as TGTGCCAGCAGCCCCACAGGGTATACCTACGAGCAGTACTTC.

J is TRBJ1-5 and V is TRBV25-1; D uncertain. The CDR3 covers 15 residues. The V and J ends lost 2 bases and 3 bases respectively, with 11 bases between them. Looked up from germline, CDR1 is MGHDK and CDR2 is SYGVNS. The CDR3 coding sequence is TGTGCCAGCAGTGAAGGGCAGGCCAACAATCAGCCCCAGCATTTT. Amino acids: CASSEGQANNQPQHF. The full variable domain, in which reference TRBV25-1 and TRBJ1-5 provide the parts outside the CDR3, is EADIYQTPRYLVIGTGKKITLECSQTMGHDKMYWYQQDPGMELHLIHYSYGVNSTEKGDLSSESTVSRIRTEHFPLTLESARPSHTSQYLCASSEGQANNQPQHFGDGTRLSIL.

V gene TRBV11-3 combines with J gene TRBJ2-4; the match to TRBD2 covers 7 bases. Germline-derived CDR1 and CDR2 are SGHNT and YENEEA. There are 19 residues in the CDR3. V lost 3 bases, J lost 1 base, and 15 bases stayed unmatched. The CDR3 here is CASSFTGTSGVRAKNIQYF. The CDR3 DNA is TGTGCCAGCAGCTTCACCGGGACCAGCGGGGTTCGGGCCAAAAACATTCAGTACTTC. The whole variable domain, filled in from reference TRBV11-3 and TRBJ2-4, reads EAGVVQSPRYKIIEKKQPVAFWCNPISGHNTLYWYLQNLGQGPELLIRYENEEAVDDSQLPKDRFSAERLKGVDSTLKIQPAELGDSAVYLCASSFTGTSGVRAKNIQYFGAGTRLSVL.

The rearrangement joins TRBV27 to TRBJ2-2; TRBD1 is a possible D gene (6 bases). The ends were cut back, 5 bases at V and 6 bases at J, with 28 bases in the middle. The CDR3 has 19 amino acids. CDR1 and CDR2 (germline): MNHEY, SMNVEV (reference sequence). The DNA of the CDR3 is TGTGCCAGCAGTGCCCTCGTCCGACAGGTTGACGGTGGCCCCGGGGAGCTGTTTTTT. Amino acid sequence: CASSALVRQVDGGPGELFF.

The chain links TRBV5-6 to TRBJ1-6; 9 bases agree with TRBD1. This CDR3 comprises 15 residues. V lost 0 bases, J lost 14 bases, and 9 bases stayed unmatched. Germline V gene data show CDR1 as SGHDT and CDR2 as YYEEEE. The CDR3 coding sequence is TGTGCCAGCAGCTTGGGTCCGGACAGGGGTTTGGCCCTCCACTTT. The encoded protein is CASSLGPDRGLALHF.

V gene TRBV5-1 combines with J gene TRBJ1-2; 12 nucleotides match TRBD1. CDR1 is SGHRS, CDR2 YFSETQ, per germline. J was trimmed by 8 bases and V by 3 bases; bases with no gene match: 11. The CDR3 is made up of 16 amino acids. CDR3 nucleotide sequence: TGCGCCAGCAGCTCCACCCCGGGACAGGGGGCGGGGGGCTACACCTTC. This encodes CASSSTPGQGAGGYTF.

This chain connects TRBV2 to TRBJ1-5; D perhaps matches TRBD1 (6 bases). The V end lost 8 bases, the J end lost 9 bases, and 14 bases lay between the germline ends. CDR1 is SNHLY, CDR2 FYNNEI, per germline. The length of the CDR3 is 12 residues. The DNA for the CDR3 is TGTGCCAGCCGCCAGGGGCAGGGGCCCCAGCATTTT. This codes for CASRQGQGPQHF.

This chain connects TRBV29-1 to TRBJ2-1; 8 positions agree with TRBD1. The CDR3 loop spans 11 amino acids. Germline loops: CDR1 SQVTM, CDR2 ANQGSEA. Trimming at V came to 7 bases and at J to 9 bases, leaving 5 bases not matched to a gene. This chain's CDR3 is CSGDRGGEQFF. The CDR3 DNA sequence: TGCAGCGGCGACAGGGGCGGTGAGCAGTTCTTC.

The rearrangement uses TRBV13 and TRBJ2-1; TRBD2 aligns across 12 bases. This CDR3 spans 16 amino acids. Unmatched junction bases numbered 7, after V lost 4 bases and J lost 6 bases. The germline V gene encodes CDR1 PRHDT and CDR2 FYEKMQ (reference sequence). The CDR3 protein is CASSSPTSGSTNEQFF. For the CDR3, the DNA is TGTGCCAGCAGCTCTCCGACTAGCGGGAGCACCAATGAGCAGTTCTTC.

The rearrangement uses TRBV6-5 and TRBJ2-2; 11 bases map to TRBD1. CDR1 and CDR2 (germline): MNHEY, SVGAGI. V dropped 5 bases and J dropped 6; count of bases not matched to a gene: 5. This CDR3 region has 15 residues. The CDR3 DNA is TGTGCCAGCAGTCTGGGACAGGGGGTCGCCGGGGAGCTGTTTTTT. Its protein is CASSLGQGVAGELFF.

This rearrangement joins TRBV3-1 (or the pseudogene TRBV3-2) to TRBJ2-1; D call uncertain. Germline CDR1 is LGHDT and CDR2 is YNNKEL (reference sequence). The V and J ends lost 1 base and 8 bases respectively, with 15 bases between them. This CDR3 is 15 amino acids long. CDR3 in amino acids: CASSQAPGSVDEQFF. The CDR3 DNA reads as TGTGCCAGCAGCCAAGCACCCGGGTCGGTTGATGAGCAGTTCTTC.

J is TRBJ2-7 and V is TRBV4-1; no clear D gene. The CDR3 totals 13 residues. Germline loops: CDR1 MGHRA, CDR2 YSYEKL. Between the trimmed V and J ends, which lost 4 bases and 0 bases, there was a span of 7 bases. The CDR3 region is CASSPGSSYEQYF. CDR3 sequence (DNA): TGCGCCAGCAGCCCCGGGTCCTCCTACGAGCAGTACTTC.

The rearrangement links TRBV19 to TRBJ2-6; possibly TRBD2 for D (5 bases). The ends were cut back, 5 bases at V and 4 bases at J, with 12 bases in the middle. The CDR3 contains 15 residues. Germline CDR1 is LNHDA and CDR2 is SQIVND (reference sequence). DNA for the CDR3: TGTGCCAGTAGTGGCTCGGGAAACGGGGCCAACGTCCTGACTTTC. Residues: CASSGSGNGANVLTF.

The rearrangement joins TRBV10-3 to TRBJ1-6; D possibly corresponds to TRBD1 (5 bases). The CDR3 is 13 amino acids. Germline V CDR1 and CDR2: ENHRY, SYGVKD. The DNA for the CDR3 is TGTGCTAGTGGCGGGGCCGGGAATTCACCCCTCCACTTT. Residues: CASGGAGNSPLHF.

Ten or more counts support this clone. J is TRBJ2-5 and V is TRBV12-3 or TRBV12-4; TRBD2 might be the D (5 bases). V lost 9 bases, J lost 5 bases, and 7 bases lay in between. The CDR3 has 10 residues. As DNA, the CDR3 is TGTGCCAGGCAGCGGGAGACCCAGTACTTC. Translating gives CARQRETQYF.